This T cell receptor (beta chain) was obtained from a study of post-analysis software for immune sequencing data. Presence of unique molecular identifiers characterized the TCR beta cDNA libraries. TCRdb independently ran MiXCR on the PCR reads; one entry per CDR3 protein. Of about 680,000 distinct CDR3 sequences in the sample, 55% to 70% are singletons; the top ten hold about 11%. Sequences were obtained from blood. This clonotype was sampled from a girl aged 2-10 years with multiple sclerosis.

In DNA form, the CDR3 reads TGCAGCGTTGAAGAGGCTCCTTACGAGCAGTACTTC. Its translation: CSVEEAPYEQYF. The chain employs TRBV29-1 and TRBJ2-7; D call uncertain. Germline V gene lookup returns CDR1 SQVTM and CDR2 ANQGSEA. The CDR3 has 12 amino acids. Trimming cost V 0 bases and J 4 bases, with 7 bases left between them.